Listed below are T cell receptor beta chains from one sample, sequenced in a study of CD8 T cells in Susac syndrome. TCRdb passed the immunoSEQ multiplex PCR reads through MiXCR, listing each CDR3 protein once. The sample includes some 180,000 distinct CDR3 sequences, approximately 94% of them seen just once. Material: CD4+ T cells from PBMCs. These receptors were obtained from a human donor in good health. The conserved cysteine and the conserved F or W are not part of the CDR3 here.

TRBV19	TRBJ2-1	ARSRVHNEQF
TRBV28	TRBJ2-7	ASTRAGSYEQY
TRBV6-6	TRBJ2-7	ASSYGDRYEQY
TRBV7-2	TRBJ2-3	ASSLGRASDTQY
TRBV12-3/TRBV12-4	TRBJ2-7	ASSGDGRVKY
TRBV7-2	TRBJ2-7	ASSRDAQRQY
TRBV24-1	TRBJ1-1	ATRDRSNTEAF
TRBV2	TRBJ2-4	ASNRGIKNIQY
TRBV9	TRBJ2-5	ASSVGTGPHETQY
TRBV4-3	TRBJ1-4	ASSQRNEKLF
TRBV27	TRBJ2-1	ASIRLAVNEQF
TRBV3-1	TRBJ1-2	ASSQVRTGYSGYT
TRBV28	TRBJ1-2	ASSYTYGYT
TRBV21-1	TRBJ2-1	ATGGQTYNEQF